This T cell receptor beta chain was sequenced during a study of blood T cell repertoires in COVID-19. Study overall: From the United States, Italy and Spain came samples of acute and convalescent COVID-19.

The protocol was immunoSEQ multiplex PCR, while the TCRdb copy is restricted to in-frame clones and leaves out a portion. The sample lists approximately 250,000 clones, around 86% occurring once. Patients in Seattle were enrolled during active infection, then followed longitudinally. CDR3 length: 15 residues. The germline V gene has CDR1 MNHEY and CDR2 SVGAGI. With 7 bases removed from V and 6 bases from J, the gap between germline ends came to 19 bases. Sequenced material: peripheral blood. J is TRBJ1-5 and V is TRBV6-5; possible D gene TRBD1, 5 bases. This clonotype was obtained from a woman over 75 with COVID-19, enrolled during active disease. This chain's CDR3 is CASILMGGESQPQHF. The CDR3, as DNA: TGTGCCAGCATTTTGATGGGGGGGGAGAGTCAGCCCCAGCATTTT.